The entry below gives a single TCR beta chain sequence along with its context. The assay was immunoSEQ multiplex PCR, and TCRdb's table has in-frame clones only and misses some. The sample lists roughly 61,000 clones, around 90% occurring once. Trimming stripped 1 base from V and 4 bases from J, with 10 bases between. CDR3 length: 14 residues. Germline CDR1 LGHNA, CDR2 YNFKEQ. The record originates from a study of OX40 agonist ivuxolimab in advanced cancers. This chain uses TRBV4-2 with TRBJ2-5; D is undetermined. The sequence was collected from an adult with an advanced solid tumor such as melanoma, head and neck, liver or kidney cancer. Specimen: CD4+ or CD8+ T cells sorted from blood, collected in a trial of the OX40 agonist ivuxolimab. The CDR3 DNA follows: TGTGCCAGCAGCCAAGTGCTTCCAGGAGAGACCCAGTACTTC. Amino acid sequence: CASSQVLPGETQYF.